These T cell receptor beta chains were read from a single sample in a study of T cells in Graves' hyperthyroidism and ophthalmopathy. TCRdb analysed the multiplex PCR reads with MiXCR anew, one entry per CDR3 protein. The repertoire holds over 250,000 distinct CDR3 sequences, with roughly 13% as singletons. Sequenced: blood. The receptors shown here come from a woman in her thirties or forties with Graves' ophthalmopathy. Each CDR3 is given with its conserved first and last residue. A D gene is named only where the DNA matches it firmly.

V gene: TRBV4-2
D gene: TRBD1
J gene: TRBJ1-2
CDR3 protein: CASSQPYGQGNYGYTF

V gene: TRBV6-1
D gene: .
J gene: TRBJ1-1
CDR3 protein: CASSSWERDTEAFF

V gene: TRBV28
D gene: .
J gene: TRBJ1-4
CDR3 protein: CASRPGGITANEKLFF

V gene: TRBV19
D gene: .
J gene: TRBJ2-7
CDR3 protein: CASSISPDRTLTYEQYF

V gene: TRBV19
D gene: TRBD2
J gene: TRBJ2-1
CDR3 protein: CASSTLAGRNEQFF

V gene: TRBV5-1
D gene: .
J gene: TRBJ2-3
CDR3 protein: CASSLGTVKSTDTQYF

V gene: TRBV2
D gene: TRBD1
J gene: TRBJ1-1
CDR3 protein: CASSEVGTESQAFF

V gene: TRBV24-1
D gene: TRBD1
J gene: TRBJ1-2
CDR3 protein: CATSGTGENYGYTF

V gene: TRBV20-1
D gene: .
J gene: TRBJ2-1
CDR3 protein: CSATGTDTYNEQFF

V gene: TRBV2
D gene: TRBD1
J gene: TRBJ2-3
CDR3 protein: CASSGDSSEATQYF

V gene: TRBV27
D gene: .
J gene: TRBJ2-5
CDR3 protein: CASGTGLKRGTQYF

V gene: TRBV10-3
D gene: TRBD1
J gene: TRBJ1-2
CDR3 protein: CAISSMGQGPYGYTF

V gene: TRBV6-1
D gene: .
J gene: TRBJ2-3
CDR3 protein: CASSERGPGGIRVDTQYF

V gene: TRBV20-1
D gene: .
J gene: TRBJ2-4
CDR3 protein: CSASGSTGIGDIQYF

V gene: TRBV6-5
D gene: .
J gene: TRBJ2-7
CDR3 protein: CASSYTQGRASANEQYF

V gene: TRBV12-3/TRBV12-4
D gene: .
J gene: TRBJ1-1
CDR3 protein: CASSSYTEAFF

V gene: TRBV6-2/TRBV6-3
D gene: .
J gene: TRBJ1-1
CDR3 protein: CASSYLLWITEAFF

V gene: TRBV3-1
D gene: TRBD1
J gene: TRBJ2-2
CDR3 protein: CASSPYPGTATGELFF

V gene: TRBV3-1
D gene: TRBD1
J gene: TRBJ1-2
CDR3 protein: CASSQGQGGTF

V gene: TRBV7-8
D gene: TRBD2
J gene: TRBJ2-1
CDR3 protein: CASSLAYGGAAYNEQFF

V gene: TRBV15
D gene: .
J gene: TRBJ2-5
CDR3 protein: CATSRDKPGRETQYF

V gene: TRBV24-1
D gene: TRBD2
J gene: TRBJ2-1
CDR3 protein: CATSDDQGLAGYNEQFF

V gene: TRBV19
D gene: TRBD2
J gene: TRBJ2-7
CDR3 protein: CASSIAGGTYEQYF

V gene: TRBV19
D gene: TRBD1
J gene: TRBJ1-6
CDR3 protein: CASSTRQGWSYNSPLHF

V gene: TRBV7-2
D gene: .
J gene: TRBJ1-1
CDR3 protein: CASSLDAIRGAGSTEAFF

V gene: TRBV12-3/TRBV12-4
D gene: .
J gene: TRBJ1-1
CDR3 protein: CASSFPTGRGDPDTEAFF

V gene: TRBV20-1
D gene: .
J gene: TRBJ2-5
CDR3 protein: CSARELGTQYF

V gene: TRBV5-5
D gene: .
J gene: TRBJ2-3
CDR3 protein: CASSSGLDTQYF

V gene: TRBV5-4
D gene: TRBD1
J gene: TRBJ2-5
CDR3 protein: CASSLEPGQGAETQYF

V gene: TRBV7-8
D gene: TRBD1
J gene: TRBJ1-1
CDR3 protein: CASSFARQGFESTEAFF

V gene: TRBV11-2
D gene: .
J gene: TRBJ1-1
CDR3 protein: CASSTTSEAFF

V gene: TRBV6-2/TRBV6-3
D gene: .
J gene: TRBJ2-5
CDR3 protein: CASINDGSGRGTQYF

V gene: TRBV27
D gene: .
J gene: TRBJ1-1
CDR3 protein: CASSLTWAREAFF

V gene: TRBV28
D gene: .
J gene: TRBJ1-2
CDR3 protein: CASSLVYYGYTF

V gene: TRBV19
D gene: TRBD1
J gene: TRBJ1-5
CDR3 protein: CASRQAKTGAVDQPQHF

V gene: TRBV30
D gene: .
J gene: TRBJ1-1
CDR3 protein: CAWWGEAEAFF

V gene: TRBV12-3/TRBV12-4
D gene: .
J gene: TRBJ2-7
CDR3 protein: CASSFGRYEQYF

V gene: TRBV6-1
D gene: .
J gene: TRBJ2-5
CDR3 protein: CASRGAQETQYF

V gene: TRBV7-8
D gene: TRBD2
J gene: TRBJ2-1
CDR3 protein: CASSLLAGGLSSYNEQFF

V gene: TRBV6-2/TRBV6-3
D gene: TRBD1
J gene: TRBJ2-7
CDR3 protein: CASSQLLTGIYEQYF

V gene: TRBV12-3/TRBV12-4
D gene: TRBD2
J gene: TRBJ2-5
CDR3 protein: CASSWVLGLAGQETQYF

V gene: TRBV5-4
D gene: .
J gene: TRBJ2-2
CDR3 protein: CVSSWISNTGELFF

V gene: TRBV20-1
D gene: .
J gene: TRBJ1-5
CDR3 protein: CSARAPGPPNQPQHF

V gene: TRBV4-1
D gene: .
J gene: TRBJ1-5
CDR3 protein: CASSQGEQGWPPQHF

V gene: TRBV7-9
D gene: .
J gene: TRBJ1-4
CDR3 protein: CASKRQSTNEKLFF

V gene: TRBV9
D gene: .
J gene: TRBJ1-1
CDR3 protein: CASSVGSGHRDEAFF

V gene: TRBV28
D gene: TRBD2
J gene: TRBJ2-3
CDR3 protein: CASGRTSGTTDTQYF

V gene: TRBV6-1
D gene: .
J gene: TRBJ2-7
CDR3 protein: CTSSDTRRNEQYF

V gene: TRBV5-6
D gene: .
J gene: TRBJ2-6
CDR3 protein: CASSFGLDSGANVLTF

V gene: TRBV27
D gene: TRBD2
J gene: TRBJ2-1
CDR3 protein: CASRLGLAVYNEQFF

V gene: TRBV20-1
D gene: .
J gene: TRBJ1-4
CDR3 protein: CSARGVSGNEKLFF

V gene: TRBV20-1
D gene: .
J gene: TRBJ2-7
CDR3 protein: CSARARATYEQYF